This TCR beta chain appears in the sequencing data of a study of Graves' ophthalmopathy and Graves' hyperthyroidism. With respect to this clonotype: The antigen is unknown.

RNA served as the template for amplifying TCR beta CDR3 regions. First-round RT-PCR relied on HTBI primers, and a second-round multiplex PCR came next. In TCRdb, the multiplex PCR reads were re-called with MiXCR into one record per CDR3 protein. The data show approximately 380,000 distinct CDR3 sequences, with around 20% seen just once and more than 2.5% held by the top ten. V gave up 2 bases and J gave up 5 bases, with 9 bases separating them. The CDR3 loop spans 13 amino acids. General study findings and limits: The 13-signature model separated ophthalmopathy from stable hyperthyroidism at almost 90% sensitivity and approximately 81% specificity.

Stable hyperthyroidism denotes an absence of ophthalmopathy throughout 18 months of follow-up. Enrollment excluded any patients with other autoimmune diseases, uncontrolled infections, pregnancy or lactation. The sample consisted of peripheral blood. V gene TRBV12-3 or TRBV12-4 combines with J gene TRBJ1-2; no clear D gene. This sequence originates from a woman aged 18-29 years with stable Graves' hyperthyroidism. The CDR3 reads CASSLIGDYGYTF. CDR3 DNA: TGTGCCAGCAGTTTAATTGGGGATTATGGCTACACCTTC.